This TCR beta chain appears in the sequencing data of a study of brain metastases from non-small cell lung cancer. The table came from immunoSEQ multiplex PCR; TCRdb's copy has only in-frame clones and leaves some out. The sample lists roughly 15,000 clones, about 83% occurring once. Study-wide findings and caveats: T-cell infiltration was lower in brain metastases than primaries (P < 0.001).

With regard to this clone: No antigen is known for it.

Germline loops: CDR1 SGHTA, CDR2 FQGNSA. Trimming pared 5 bases from V and 4 bases from J, leaving 11 bases between. This CDR3 is 14 amino acids long. The sequence was obtained from a donor aged 40 or older with non-small cell lung cancer. The chain recombines TRBV7-2 with TRBJ2-2, with unresolved D. The sample consisted of primary lung tumor tissue. CDR3 sequence: CASSLNVLTGELFF. For the CDR3, the DNA is TGTGCCAGCAGCCTAAACGTTCTCACCGGGGAGCTGTTTTTT.